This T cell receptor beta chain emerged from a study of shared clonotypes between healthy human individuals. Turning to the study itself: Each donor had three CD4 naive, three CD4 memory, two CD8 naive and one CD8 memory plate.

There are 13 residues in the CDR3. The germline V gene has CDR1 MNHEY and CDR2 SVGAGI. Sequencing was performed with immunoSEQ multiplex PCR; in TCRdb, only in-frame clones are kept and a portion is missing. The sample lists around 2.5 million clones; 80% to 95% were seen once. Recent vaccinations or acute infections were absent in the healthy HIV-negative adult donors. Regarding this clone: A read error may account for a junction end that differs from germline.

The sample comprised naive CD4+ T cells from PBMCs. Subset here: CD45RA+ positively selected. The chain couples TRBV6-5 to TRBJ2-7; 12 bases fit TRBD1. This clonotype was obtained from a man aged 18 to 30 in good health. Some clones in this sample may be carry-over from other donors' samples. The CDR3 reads CASSYGTGGGMDF. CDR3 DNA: TGTGCCAGCAGTTATGGGACAGGGGGCGGGATGGACTTC.